The TCR beta chain described here comes from a study of T cells after yellow fever vaccination. Study-wide background: Some fractions had low cell numbers, and these were prepared with SMART-Seq v4 Ultra Low Input.

V trimming: 5 bases; J trimming: 7 bases; junction bases outside the gene matches: 10. CDR3 size: 15 residues. CDR1 and CDR2 (germline): LNHNV, YYDKDF (reference sequence). This clonotype was seen a handful of times. What it recognizes is unknown. TCRdb ran MiXCR on the 5' RACE reads and lists one entry per CDR3 protein. The table has around 100,000 distinct CDR3 sequences, more than 7.5% seen once. Overall study findings and caveats: Most clones from primary vaccination were detected again post-booster (roughly 96% CD4, about 85% CD8).

This receptor was identified in a young man who received the YFV17D yellow fever vaccine. The sample consisted of CD8+ T cells sorted from PBMCs, taken 45 days after the yellow fever booster vaccination. The chain recombines TRBV15 with TRBJ1-4; 7 bases are a match to TRBD1. CDR3 sequence: CATSGRQGDAEKLFF. CDR3 sequence (DNA): TGTGCCACCAGCGGAAGACAGGGCGACGCTGAAAAACTGTTTTTT.